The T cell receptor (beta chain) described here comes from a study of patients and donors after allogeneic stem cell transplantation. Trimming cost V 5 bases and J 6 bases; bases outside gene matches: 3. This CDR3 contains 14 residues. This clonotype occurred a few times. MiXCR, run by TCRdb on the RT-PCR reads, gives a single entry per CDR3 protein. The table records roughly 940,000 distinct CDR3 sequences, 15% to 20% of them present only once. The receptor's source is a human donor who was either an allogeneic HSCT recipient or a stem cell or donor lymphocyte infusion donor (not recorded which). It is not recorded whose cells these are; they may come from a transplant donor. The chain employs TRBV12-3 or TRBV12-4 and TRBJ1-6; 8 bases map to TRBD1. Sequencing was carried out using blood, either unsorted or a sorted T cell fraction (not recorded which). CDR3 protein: CASSADRANSPLHF. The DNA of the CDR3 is TGTGCCAGCAGTGCGGACAGGGCTAATTCACCCCTCCACTTT.